This T cell receptor (beta chain) was identified during a study of T cell responses to AZD1222 COVID-19 vaccine (dated by TCRdb to 2020 to 2022). General notes on the study: AZD1222 recipients given second doses at about 4 weeks or at about 12 weeks were pooled, since spike-specific TCR depth and breadth were not found to differ between the two schedules. A total of 240 or so trial participants underwent TCR sequencing, of whom more than 200 had received two doses of AZD1222 and 26 had received two doses of the MenACWY control vaccine. Trial participants were enrolled by age into 18-55, 56-69 and 70-plus year subgroups, with approximately 150, 28 and 58 TCR-sequenced participants respectively.

The V and J ends are trimmed by 4 bases and 8 bases, leaving 11 bases between them. The germline V gene (reference sequence) sets CDR1 to MNHEY and CDR2 to SMNVEV. Including cysteine and phenylalanine, the CDR3 has 12 amino acids. The kept DNA is CDR3 alone, 36 bases in frame from the first base. Findings and caveats that apply to the study as a whole: Conclusions about previously exposed vaccinees are limited because only a handful of AZD1222 recipients were SARS-CoV-2 seropositive at baseline. Most participants were white British and females outnumbered males, and the authors suggested that clonal diversity may have been underestimated. After two AZD1222 doses, spike-specific TCR breadth and depth were significantly higher than at day 0 and than in MenACWY recipients. The 56-69-year group was small, and its depth increase did not reach significance, likely because of low power. Reportedly, almost half of the unique spike-specific TCRs recognized epitopes lying outside the regions that are mutated in the B.1.351 and B.1.1.7 variants. Because no day 14 peak-response samples were available, the repertoires could be characterized only after the peak T cell response. Vaccine-associated CD4 TCRs spanned the whole spike protein, with dominant responses in regions 160-218 and 743-854.

To note about this clone: It has no known antigen specificity. No base-level quality is on record; no much larger clone is a single base apart.

The time point label here, explained by the study, means: baseline before first vaccination. Vaccinee samples came from UK trials COV001 and COV002, including a single-blind randomized controlled phase 2/3 trial of AZD1222 (ChAdOx1 nCoV-19) in healthy adults. For TCRbeta chain sequencing, PBMC samples from trial participants were taken at day 0 and at day 28 after the second dose. The CDR3 regions of human TCRbeta chains were analyzed by immunosequencing. The original pipeline was this. TCRs in the repertoires were compared against a reference library of SARS-CoV-2-specific TCRs that had been generated with the MIRA antigen-specificity platform. Breadth was defined as the fraction of unique TCRs that were SARS-CoV-2-associated. Depth was defined as the fraction of total T cells that were SARS-CoV-2-associated. Using the MIRA data, each spike-specific TCR was mapped to the spike region that the TCR reacts to and placed in a CD4 or CD8 class. Log10-transformed breadth and depth values were compared by one-way ANOVA with Sidak's multiple comparisons tests. In its TCRdb copy, this immuneACCESS table keeps in-frame sequences only and misses some clones. Where compared with another copy, unresolved V genes explain less than half of these, and the others have no known cause. The DNA gave D and trimming, while V, J and clone size come from that table. For this sample the table gives 150,000 or so clones, of which about nine tenths were detected only once. Approximately 5.1% of the sample lies in the top ten.

The clonotype comes from an adult in good health. Recombination joined TRBV27 with TRBJ1-2, with no confidently assigned D gene. The sequenced sample was peripheral blood, obtained on day 0 of AZD1222 vaccination. The CDR3 in this case is CASSSDRAGYTF. The sequenced DNA is TGTGCCAGCAGTTCGGATCGGGCGGGCTACACCTTC.